This entry lists 27 T cell receptor beta chains sequenced from one sample in a study of CD8+ T cells in alopecia areata. After pooling, cutaneous lymph node cells were sorted with CD4, CD8alpha, NKG2D, NKG2ACE and other markers. Extracted RNA was reverse transcribed, and the resulting cDNA served as sequencing template. Here immunoSEQ multiplex PCR was the method, and the copy in TCRdb shows in-frame clones only, minus some. The sample yields approximately 300,000 clones, without any singletons. The source material was CD4+ T cells sorted from a lymph node. Receptors were obtained from a C3H/HeJ mouse with alopecia areata. For the strain, the MHC haplotype given is H2-k.

In this sample, this clone turned up a few times. Germline and genes here are mouse. The CDR3 end is not reached by the read, which stops 4 residues before it; the germline J gene fills it in. The rearrangement uses TRBV13-1 and TRBJ2-1, with 9 bases identical to TRBD1. V lost 1 base to trimming and J lost 6 bases; unmatched junction nucleotides: 8. The CDR3 loop spans 16 amino acids. Germline CDR1 and CDR2: NSHNY and SYGAGN. Incomplete CDR3 DNA: TGTGCCAGCAGTGATCCGGGGACAGGGTCCCTTGCT. Its translation is CASSDPGTGSLA. The complete CDR3 sequence is CASSDPGTGSLAEQFF.

This clone was counted only a few times. Gene names refer to mouse genes. From the germline J gene comes the end of the CDR3, since the read stops 4 residues before it. This chain joins TRBV5 and TRBJ2-3; D may be TRBD1 (6 bases). CDR1 and CDR2 (germline): LGHNA, YNLKQL (reference sequence). CDR3 length: 17 amino acids. Trimming stripped 0 bases from V and 1 base from J, with 14 bases between. CDR3 protein: CASSQDRGMRGAETLYF. Incomplete CDR3 DNA: TGTGCCAGCAGCCAAGATAGGGGGATGCGGGGTGCAGAA.

In regard to this clone: Gene names are mouse gene names. The CDR3 end lies 4 residues beyond the end of the read and is filled in from the germline J gene. The chain carries TRBV5 and TRBJ1-2; maybe TRBD1 (6 bases). Germline V CDR1 and CDR2: LGHNA, YNLKQL (reference sequence). V was pared by 0 bases and J by 4 bases, with 15 bases between. The CDR3 is 16 amino acids. The CDR3 bases that were read are TGTGCCAGCAGCCAAGATGCGGGGGGGCGGGGCTCC. Protein: CASSQDAGGRGS. The entire CDR3 is CASSQDAGGRGSDYTF.

This clone showed up just a few times. Mouse gene names apply. The read is 4 residues too short to cover the CDR3 end, so that end is filled in from the germline J gene. This chain joins TRBV13-2 and TRBJ2-7; D remains unclear. The germline gives CDR1 NNHNN, CDR2 SYGAGS (reference sequence). There are 13 residues in the CDR3. The CDR3 sequence: CASGDAPDNEQYF. The covered CDR3 bases are TGTGCCAGCGGTGATGCCCCCGACAAT.

This clone was detected many times. Gene names refer to mouse genes. The CDR3 end lies 4 residues beyond the end of the read and is filled in from the germline J gene. The rearrangement links TRBV19 to TRBJ2-3; unclear D gene. Trimming shortened V by 3 bases and J by 1 base, and 3 bases separated the two germline ends. Germline CDR1 reads FNHDT; CDR2 reads SITEND (reference sequence). The CDR3 runs 12 residues. The sequenced CDR3 bases are TGTGCCAGCAGTAAGGGTGCAGAA. Translation gives CASSKGAE. The CDR3 in full is CASSKGAETLYF.

This clone has a handful of counts. Gene names are the mouse ones. Additional DNA sequences in this sample encode the identical CDR3. The CDR3: CASSRPGLGDYAEQFF. The sequenced CDR3 bases are TGTGCCAGCAGCAGGCCGGGACTGGGGGACTATGCT. The chain links TRBV5 to TRBJ2-1; TRBD2 matches at 11 bases. The DNA ends 4 residues before the CDR3 does, and the rest of the CDR3 is filled in from the germline J gene. The junction had 5 bases not matched to a gene; V was cut back by 5 bases and J by 2 bases. The CDR3 contains 16 residues. Germline V gene data show CDR1 as LGHNA and CDR2 as YNLKQL (reference sequence).

This clone was seen at least ten times. Any gene name here is a mouse gene name. The CDR3 end falls 3 residues outside the read, so it is completed with the germline J gene. The V and J genes are TRBV3 and TRBJ1-6; unclear D gene. TRBJ1-6 falls under the ORF class, with uncertain function. V was pared by 8 bases and J by 3 bases, with 5 bases between. Germline values: CDR1 SNHLY, CDR2 FYNGKV (reference sequence). This CDR3 is built from 12 residues. CDR3 DNA, as far as it was read: TGTGCCAGCCCCAACTATAATTCGCCC. Amino acids: CASPNYNSP. Given in full, the CDR3 is CASPNYNSPLYF.

This clone occurred many times. Gene names denote mouse genes. The read gets to within 4 residues of the CDR3 end, and the germline J gene fills in the rest. The V call is TRBV3, the J call TRBJ2-1; a possible D gene is TRBD1 (6 bases). The CDR3 is made up of 16 amino acids. Trimming stripped 2 bases from V and 0 bases from J, with 11 bases between. Germline assignment: CDR1 SNHLY and CDR2 FYNGKV (reference sequence). The CDR3 bases that were read are TGTGCCAGCAGCTTACCAGGGGCGTTTAACTATGCT. Protein product: CASSLPGAFNYA. The CDR3 in its entirety is CASSLPGAFNYAEQFF.

With respect to this clone: The genes are named according to mouse. Read coverage stops 4 residues before the CDR3 terminus; the germline J gene supplies the remainder. The chain couples TRBV19 to TRBJ2-2, with D possibly being TRBD1 (5 bases). The CDR3 length is 13 residues. V was pared by 0 bases and J by 5 bases, with 5 bases between. CDR1 is FNHDT, CDR2 SITEND, per germline (reference sequence). The CDR3 DNA, read in part, is TGTGCCAGCAGTATAGGACAGACCGGG. Translating gives CASSIGQTG. The whole CDR3 sequence is CASSIGQTGQLYF. The variable domain in full, completed from reference TRBV19 and TRBJ2-2, reads GGIITQTPKFLIGQEGQKLTLKCQQNFNHDTMYWYRQDSGKGLRLIYYSITENDLQKGDLSEGYDASREKKSSFSLTVTSAQKNEMAVFLCASSIGQTGQLYFGEGSKLTVL.

As to this clone: The listed genes are named as in mouse. The read terminates 4 residues before the CDR3 end, so the remaining end is supplied by the germline J gene. The chain combines TRBV31 with TRBJ2-7; D perhaps matches TRBD1 (5 bases). The CDR3 consists of 12 residues. Germline-derived CDR1 and CDR2 are GKSSPN and SITVG. The CDR3 region is CAWSLPGNEQYF. The part of the CDR3 DNA that was read is TGTGCCTGGAGTCTACCAGGGAAT.

On this clone: Gene names and germline match the mouse. The read gets to within 4 residues of the CDR3 end, and the germline J gene fills in the rest. This sequence joins TRBV14 and TRBJ2-1, with D possibly matching TRBD1 (5 bases). Germline V CDR1 and CDR2: SGHDT, FRDEAV. Trimming shortened V by 8 bases and J by 0 bases, and 9 bases separated the two germline ends. This CDR3 region has 13 residues. The CDR3 here is CARPTDNYAEQFF. The sequenced part of the CDR3 DNA is TGTGCCAGGCCGACAGATAACTATGCT.

Concerning this clone: Gene names follow the mouse nomenclature. The read comes to an end 4 residues before the CDR3 does, leaving the germline J gene to fill in the end. The V gene is TRBV2, the J gene TRBJ2-1; TRBD2 matches at 10 bases. Trimming cost V 3 bases and J 3 bases; bases outside gene matches: 2. The length of the CDR3 is 15 residues. Germline-derived CDR1 and CDR2 are LGHNA and YSYQKL. The covered CDR3 bases are TGTGCCAGCAGCCAGGACTGGGGGAGCTATGCT. Protein: CASSQDWGSYA. The full CDR3 is CASSQDWGSYAEQFF.

Remarks on this clone: Genes and germline come from the mouse. The sequence runs out 4 residues before the end of the CDR3; the remainder is reconstructed from the germline J gene. The identical CDR3 is also encoded by other nucleotide sequences in the sample. The genes are TRBV1 and TRBJ2-5; TRBD2 matches at 7 bases. Per the germline V gene, CDR1 is NSQYPW and CDR2 is LRSPGD (reference sequence). Losses at the gene ends were 1 base for V and 2 bases for J; bases not matched to a gene: 3. This CDR3 has 15 amino acids. CDR3 region: CTCSAVTGVQDTQYF. The CDR3 bases that were read are TGCACCTGCAGTGCAGTTACTGGGGTCCAAGAC.

Comment on this clone: These gene names are mouse names. The read ends 4 residues shy of where the CDR3 ends; the end is completed using the germline J gene. Other DNA sequences in this sample translate to the same CDR3. The V gene is TRBV13-1, the J gene TRBJ2-1; 10 bases line up with TRBD2. This CDR3 is built from 15 residues. Looked up from germline, CDR1 is NSHNY and CDR2 is SYGAGN. Incomplete CDR3 DNA: TGTGCCAGCAGTGATGCCCTGGGGGGGCGCGCT. This translates into CASSDALGGRA. The full CDR3 reads CASSDALGGRAEQFF.

This clone has only a few counts. Any gene name here is a mouse gene name. Read sequence stops 4 residues before the CDR3 end, and the germline J gene provides the missing end. V gene TRBV5 combines with J gene TRBJ2-7, with 7 bases identical to TRBD2. Trimming took 0 bases from V and 3 from J; bases not matched to a gene: 5. The CDR3 is made up of 15 amino acids. Germline values: CDR1 LGHNA, CDR2 YNLKQL (reference sequence). This chain's CDR3 is CASSQDWLGDYEQYF. The sequenced CDR3 bases are TGTGCCAGCAGCCAAGATTGGCTGGGGGACTAT.

This clone appeared a few times. The genes and germline here are from mouse. The read comes to an end 4 residues before the CDR3 does, leaving the germline J gene to fill in the end. The sample holds other DNA sequences that translate to the same CDR3. J is TRBJ2-1 and V is TRBV1; 7 nucleotides align to TRBD1. Germline trimming cut 0 bases from V and 3 bases from J; bases unmatched to any gene: 2. CDR1 and CDR2 (germline): NSQYPW, LRSPGD (reference sequence). The CDR3 extends over 15 amino acids. CDR3 loop: CTCSAETGVYAEQFF. CDR3 DNA (partial): TGCACCTGCAGTGCAGAAACAGGGGTCTATGCT.

This clone was picked up a small number of times. The genes and germline here are from mouse. The observed sequence ends 4 residues before the CDR3 terminus, with the missing tail filled in from the germline J gene. Other DNA sequences in this sample translate to the same CDR3. The gene calls are TRBV5 and TRBJ2-7; 7 nucleotides agree with TRBD2. The CDR3 loop spans 14 amino acids. CDR1 and CDR2 (germline): LGHNA, YNLKQL (reference sequence). The sequenced part of the CDR3 DNA is TGTGCCAGCAGCCAAGACTGGGGGTTTTAT. Its translation: CASSQDWGFY. Given in full, the CDR3 is CASSQDWGFYEQYF.

There are a few counts of this clone. Gene names denote mouse genes. Read sequence stops 4 residues before the CDR3 end, and the germline J gene provides the missing end. This chain links TRBV13-2 with TRBJ1-1; 9 nucleotides line up with TRBD1. The CDR3 spans 13 residues. With 8 bases clipped from V and 4 bases from J, the junction kept 6 bases outside the gene matches. Germline V gene lookup returns CDR1 NNHNN and CDR2 SYGAGS (reference sequence). The DNA read from the CDR3 is TGTGCCAGGGGGGACAGGGCGGGCACA. Translating gives CARGDRAGT. The complete CDR3 protein is CARGDRAGTEVFF.

As to this clone: Gene names are mouse gene names. The read ends 4 residues before the CDR3 terminus; that terminus is restored from the germline J gene. Other DNA sequences in this sample translate to the same CDR3. The genes are TRBV19 and TRBJ2-1; TRBD2 agrees at 9 bases. The V gene's germline CDR1 is FNHDT and CDR2 SITEND (reference sequence). The CDR3 length is 14 residues. V shed 3 bases and J 3 bases; nucleotides not matched to a gene: 1. This CDR3 is CASSTGGGYAEQFF. CDR3 bases read: TGTGCCAGCAGTACTGGGGGGGGCTATGCT.

A remark on this clone: Gene names and germline match the mouse. The read comes to an end 4 residues before the CDR3 does, leaving the germline J gene to fill in the end. The genes are TRBV19 and TRBJ2-7; D may be TRBD1 (6 bases). From germline, CDR1 is FNHDT and CDR2 SITEND (reference sequence). The length of the CDR3 is 14 residues. Between the trimmed V and J ends, which lost 2 bases and 2 bases, there was a span of 11 bases. The chain's CDR3 is CASSIGTIPYEQYF. Partial CDR3 DNA: TGTGCCAGCAGTATCGGGACAATTCCCTAT.

This clone was picked up a small number of times. The germline and genes are mouse ones. The observed sequence ends 4 residues before the CDR3 terminus, with the missing tail filled in from the germline J gene. The rearrangement links TRBV5 to TRBJ1-2; TRBD1 is a possible D gene (6 bases). In germline, CDR1 is LGHNA, CDR2 YNLKQL (reference sequence). The CDR3 spans 14 residues. The CDR3 region is CASSQEGTGPDYTF. The sequenced CDR3 bases are TGTGCCAGCAGCCAAGAGGGAACAGGGCCC.

This clone showed up just a few times. Gene names refer to mouse genes. The sequence runs out 4 residues before the end of the CDR3; the remainder is reconstructed from the germline J gene. The gene calls are TRBV13-2 and TRBJ1-2; D is possibly TRBD1 (5 bases). V was pared by 0 bases and J by 2 bases, with 11 bases between. Germline V gene sequence: CDR1 NNHNN, CDR2 SYGAGS (reference sequence). This CDR3 contains 15 residues. CDR3 protein: CASGDAVRENSDYTF. The sequenced CDR3 bases are TGTGCCAGCGGTGATGCGGTCAGGGAGAACTCC.

Concerning this clone: These gene names are mouse names. From the germline J gene comes the end of the CDR3, since the read stops 4 residues before it. The V call is TRBV17, the J call TRBJ2-2; 10 nucleotides agree with TRBD2. The CDR3 is 15 amino acids. The trim removed 5 bases at V and 4 bases at J, leaving 4 bases unmatched. Germline V gene lookup returns CDR1 MNHDT and CDR2 YYDKIL. The sequenced CDR3 bases are TGTGCTAGCAGTCGGACTGGGGGTTTCACCGGG. Protein product: CASSRTGGFTG. The full CDR3 protein reads CASSRTGGFTGQLYF.

Note on this clone: These gene names are mouse names. The CDR3 end falls 4 residues outside the read, so it is completed with the germline J gene. The rearrangement joins TRBV13-2 to TRBJ2-1, with TRBD1 identical over 8 bases. CDR3 length: 15 residues. In germline, CDR1 is NNHNN, CDR2 SYGAGS (reference sequence). Trimming at V came to 0 bases and at J to 4 bases, leaving 3 bases not matched to a gene. The chain's CDR3 is CASGDVQGAYAEQFF. CDR3 DNA, as far as it was read: TGTGCCAGCGGTGATGTGCAGGGGGCTTATGCT.

Concerning this clone itself: Germline and genes here are mouse. The sequence runs out 4 residues before the end of the CDR3; the remainder is reconstructed from the germline J gene. The rearrangement links TRBV13-3 to TRBJ2-2, with 8 bases that match TRBD2. CDR1 is NNHDY, CDR2 SYVADS, per germline. The CDR3 consists of 15 residues. The V gene end was trimmed by 4 bases and the J gene end by 3 bases; junction bases not matched to a gene: 5. CDR3 region: CASSLGGGDTGQLYF. The covered CDR3 bases are TGTGCCAGCAGTCTGGGGGGAGGAGACACCGGG. The variable domain in full, with the rest retrieved from reference TRBV13-3 and TRBJ2-2, is EAAVTQSPRSKVAVTGGKVTLSCHQTNNHDYMYWYRQDTGHGLRLIHYSYVADSTEKGDIPDGYKASRPSQENFSLILELASLSQTAVYFCASSLGGGDTGQLYFGEGSKLTVL.

This clone was detected a few times. Here the gene names and germline are mouse. The read ends 4 residues early relative to the CDR3; the germline J gene fills the gap. The J gene is TRBJ2-2, the V gene TRBV31; possibly TRBD2 for D (7 bases). Germline V gene data show CDR1 as GKSSPN and CDR2 as SITVG. CDR3 length: 16 residues. V lost 2 bases, J lost 0 bases, and 13 bases lay in between. The part of the CDR3 DNA that was read is TGTGCCTGGAGTAAGATGGGGGGCCCAAACACCGGG. Translated: CAWSKMGGPNTG. The full CDR3 sequence reads CAWSKMGGPNTGQLYF.

Only a few counts were recorded for this clone. Gene names denote mouse genes. The CDR3 is cut off 4 residues early in the read; its end comes from the germline J gene. This CDR3 is also generated by other DNA sequences in the sample. J is TRBJ2-3 and V is TRBV13-2; TRBD2 matches 7 bases. The CDR3 extends over 14 amino acids. CDR1 NNHNN and CDR2 SYGAGS come from the germline V gene (reference sequence). Germline trimming cut 1 base from V and 3 bases from J; bases unmatched to any gene: 2. Partial CDR3 DNA: TGTGCCAGCGGTGATACCTGGGGGGCAGAA. Protein product: CASGDTWGAE. The CDR3 in its entirety is CASGDTWGAETLYF.